This TCR beta chain was recorded in a study of glioma-infiltrating T cells. The overall study: Target coverage was 4.5- to 10-fold for 950,000 to 1,000,000 blood T cells.

This CDR3 is built from 11 residues. Trimming removed 3 bases at V and 9 bases at J, with 6 bases between. Per germline, CDR1 LGHDT and CDR2 YNNKEL (reference sequence). The iRepertoire nested amplicon-rescue multiplex PCR amplified TCR alpha and beta CDR3s from RNA. One-step reverse transcription and amplification started from approximately 100-400 ng of tissue mRNA or PBMC total RNA. TCRdb reprocessed the multiplex PCR reads via MiXCR and lists one record per CDR3 protein. This repertoire shows around 350,000 distinct CDR3 sequences, 41% found once; its top ten account for about 12%. The rearrangement joins TRBV3-1 to TRBJ2-1; the D is unclear. This clonotype was obtained from a human donor with low-grade glioma or glioblastoma, undergoing nonglioma brain surgery, or in good health (not recorded which). The sequencing input was glioma tissue, nonneoplastic brain tissue, or PBMCs (not recorded which). CDR3 DNA sequence: TGTGCCAGCAGCCAGGGGATTGAGCAGTTCTTC. It translates to CASSQGIEQFF.